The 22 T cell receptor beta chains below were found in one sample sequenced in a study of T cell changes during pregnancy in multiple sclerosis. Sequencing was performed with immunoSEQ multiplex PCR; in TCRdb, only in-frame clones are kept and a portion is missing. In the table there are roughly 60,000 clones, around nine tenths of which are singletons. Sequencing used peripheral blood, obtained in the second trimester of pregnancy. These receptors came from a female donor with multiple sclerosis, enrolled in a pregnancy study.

The CDR3 is CASSQDLGTIMTQYF. DNA for the CDR3: TGCGCCAGCAGCCAAGATCTAGGCACCATCATGACCCAGTACTTC. This chain uses TRBV4-1 with TRBJ2-5, with unresolved D. The CDR3 consists of 15 residues. Germline CDR1 MGHRA, CDR2 YSYEKL. V was clipped by 0 bases and J by 7 bases, with 15 bases between them.

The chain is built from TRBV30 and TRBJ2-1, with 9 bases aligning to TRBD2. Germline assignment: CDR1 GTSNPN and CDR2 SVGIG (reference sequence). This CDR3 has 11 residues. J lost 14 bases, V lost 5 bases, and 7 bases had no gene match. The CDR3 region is CAWFSGSKEFF. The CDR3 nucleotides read TGTGCCTGGTTTAGCGGGAGCAAGGAGTTCTTC.

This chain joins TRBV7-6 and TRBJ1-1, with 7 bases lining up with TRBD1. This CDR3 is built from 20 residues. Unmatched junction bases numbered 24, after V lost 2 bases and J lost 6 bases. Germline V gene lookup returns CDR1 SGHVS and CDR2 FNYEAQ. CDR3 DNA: TGTGCCAGCAGCTTAAAGAGGAAGACAGGGAGAGGCTTGAGCTCCGCTGAAGCTTTCTTT. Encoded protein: CASSLKRKTGRGLSSAEAFF.

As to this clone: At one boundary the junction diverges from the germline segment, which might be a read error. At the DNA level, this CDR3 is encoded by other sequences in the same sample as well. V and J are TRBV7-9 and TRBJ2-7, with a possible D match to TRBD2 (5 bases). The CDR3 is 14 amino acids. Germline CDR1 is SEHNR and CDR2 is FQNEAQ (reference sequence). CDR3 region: CASSLDGVGYEQYF. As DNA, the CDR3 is TGCGCCAGCAGCTTAGACGGGGTAGGCTACGAGCAGTACTTC.

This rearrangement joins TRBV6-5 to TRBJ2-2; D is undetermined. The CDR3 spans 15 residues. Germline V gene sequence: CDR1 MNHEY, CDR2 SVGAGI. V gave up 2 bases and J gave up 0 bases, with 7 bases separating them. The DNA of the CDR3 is TGTGCCAGCAGTTACGCCCTAGCGAACACCGGGGAGCTGTTTTTT. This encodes CASSYALANTGELFF.

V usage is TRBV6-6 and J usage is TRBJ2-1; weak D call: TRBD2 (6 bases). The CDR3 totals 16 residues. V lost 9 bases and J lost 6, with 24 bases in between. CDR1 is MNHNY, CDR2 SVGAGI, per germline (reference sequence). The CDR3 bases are TGTGCCAGTACATCGGGAGTTAGGAGCTTCGGCAATGAGCAGTTCTTC. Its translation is CASTSGVRSFGNEQFF.

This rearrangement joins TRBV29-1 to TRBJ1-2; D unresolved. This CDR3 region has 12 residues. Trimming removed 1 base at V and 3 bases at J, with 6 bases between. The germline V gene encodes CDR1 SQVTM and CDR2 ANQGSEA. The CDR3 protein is CSVEADYYGYTF. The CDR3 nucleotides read TGCAGCGTTGAAGCAGACTACTATGGCTACACCTTC. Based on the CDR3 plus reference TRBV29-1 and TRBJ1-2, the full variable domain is SAVISQKPSRDICQRGTSLTIQCQVDSQVTMMFWYRQQPGQSLTLIATANQGSEATYESGFVIDKFPISRPNLTFSTLTVSNMSPEDSSIYLCSVEADYYGYTFGSGTRLTVV.

CDR3 sequence: CSVAGLAEGGPDTQYF. The CDR3 DNA reads as TGCAGCGTCGCGGGACTAGCGGAAGGGGGGCCAGATACGCAGTATTTT. The chain has TRBV29-1 and TRBJ2-3, with 11 bases lining up with TRBD2. V lost 6 bases, J lost 4 bases, and 12 bases stayed unmatched. This CDR3 is built from 16 residues. CDR1 SQVTM and CDR2 ANQGSEA come from the germline V gene.

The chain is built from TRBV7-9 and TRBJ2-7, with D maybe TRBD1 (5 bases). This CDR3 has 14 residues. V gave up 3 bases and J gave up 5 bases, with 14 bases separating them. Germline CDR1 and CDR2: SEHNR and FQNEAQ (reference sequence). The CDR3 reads CASSFVSGIHEQYF. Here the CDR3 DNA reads TGTGCCAGCAGCTTCGTATCAGGGATCCACGAGCAGTACTTC.

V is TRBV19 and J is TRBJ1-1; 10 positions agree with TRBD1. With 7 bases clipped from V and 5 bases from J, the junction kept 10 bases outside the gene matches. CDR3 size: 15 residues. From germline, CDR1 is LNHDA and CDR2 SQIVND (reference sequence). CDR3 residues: CASTPRDRGGTEAFF. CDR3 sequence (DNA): TGTGCCAGTACCCCCCGGGACAGGGGCGGAACTGAAGCTTTCTTT.

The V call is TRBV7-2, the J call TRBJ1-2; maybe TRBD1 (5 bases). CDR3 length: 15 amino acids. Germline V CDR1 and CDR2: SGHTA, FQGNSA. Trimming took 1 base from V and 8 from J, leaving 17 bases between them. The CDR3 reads CASSLVGREGEGYTF. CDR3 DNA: TGTGCCAGCAGCTTAGTTGGCAGGGAGGGAGAGGGCTACACCTTC.

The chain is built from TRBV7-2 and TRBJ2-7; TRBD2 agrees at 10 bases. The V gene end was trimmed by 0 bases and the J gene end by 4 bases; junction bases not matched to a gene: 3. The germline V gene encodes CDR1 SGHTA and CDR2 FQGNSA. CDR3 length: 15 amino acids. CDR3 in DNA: TGTGCCAGCAGCTTAGCGGGTAGCGGGAGGTACGAGCAGTACTTC. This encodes CASSLAGSGRYEQYF.

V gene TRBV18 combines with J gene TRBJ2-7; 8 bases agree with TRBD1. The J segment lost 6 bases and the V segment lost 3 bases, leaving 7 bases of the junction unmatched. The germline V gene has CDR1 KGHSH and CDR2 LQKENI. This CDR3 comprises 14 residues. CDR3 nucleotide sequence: TGTGCCAGCTCACCCTACTCGACAGGGGTCGAGCAGTACTTC. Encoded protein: CASSPYSTGVEQYF. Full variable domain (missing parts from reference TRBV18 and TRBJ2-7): NAGVMQNPRHLVRRRGQEARLRCSPMKGHSHVYWYRQLPEEGLKFMVYLQKENIIDESGMPKERFSAEFPKEGPSILRIQQVVRGDSAAYFCASSPYSTGVEQYFGPGTRLTVT.

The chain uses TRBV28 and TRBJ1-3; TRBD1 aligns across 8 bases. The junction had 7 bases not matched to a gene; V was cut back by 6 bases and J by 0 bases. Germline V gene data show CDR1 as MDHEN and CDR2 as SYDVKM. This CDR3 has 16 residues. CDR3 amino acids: CASRKQGASSGNTIYF. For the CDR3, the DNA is TGTGCCAGCAGAAAGCAGGGGGCGAGCTCTGGAAACACCATATATTTT.

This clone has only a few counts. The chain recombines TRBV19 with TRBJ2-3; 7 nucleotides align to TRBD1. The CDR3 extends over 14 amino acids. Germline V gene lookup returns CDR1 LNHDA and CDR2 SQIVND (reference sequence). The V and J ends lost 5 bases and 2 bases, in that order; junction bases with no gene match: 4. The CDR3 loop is CASSQGDDTDTQYF. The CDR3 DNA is TGTGCCAGTAGTCAGGGGGATGACACAGATACGCAGTATTTT.

This CDR3 reads CASSGGLAGLLANTGELFF. The DNA of the CDR3 is TGTGCCAGCAGTGGAGGACTAGCGGGACTCCTGGCGAACACCGGGGAGCTGTTTTTT. The chain carries TRBV2 and TRBJ2-2, with TRBD2 identical over 12 bases. The CDR3 loop spans 19 amino acids. The J segment lost 0 bases and the V segment lost 4 bases, leaving 9 bases of the junction unmatched. Germline CDR1 reads SNHLY; CDR2 reads FYNNEI.

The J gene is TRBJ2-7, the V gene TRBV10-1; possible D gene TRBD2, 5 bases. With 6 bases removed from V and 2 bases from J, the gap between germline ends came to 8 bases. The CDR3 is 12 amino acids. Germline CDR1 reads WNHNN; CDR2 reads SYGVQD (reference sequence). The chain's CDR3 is CASSEEAYEQYF. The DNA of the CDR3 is TGCGCCAGCAGCGAGGAGGCCTACGAGCAGTACTTC.

CDR3 sequence: CASSSRGPEAFF. The CDR3 DNA reads as TGTGCCAGCAGCTCCCGGGGTCCTGAAGCTTTCTTT. The genes are TRBV13 and TRBJ1-1; the D is unclear. Germline V gene lookup returns CDR1 PRHDT and CDR2 FYEKMQ (reference sequence). This CDR3 is built from 12 residues. With 4 bases removed from V and 6 bases from J, the gap between germline ends came to 9 bases.

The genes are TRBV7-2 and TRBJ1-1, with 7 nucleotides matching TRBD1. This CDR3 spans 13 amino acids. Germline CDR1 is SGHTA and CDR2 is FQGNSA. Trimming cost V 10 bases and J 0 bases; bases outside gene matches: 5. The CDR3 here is CATETGLNTEAFF. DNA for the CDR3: TGTGCCACCGAGACAGGGTTGAACACTGAAGCTTTCTTT.

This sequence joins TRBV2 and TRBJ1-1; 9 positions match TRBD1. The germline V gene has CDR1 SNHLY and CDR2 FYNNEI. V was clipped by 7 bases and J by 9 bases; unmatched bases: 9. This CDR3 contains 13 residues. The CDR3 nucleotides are TGTGCCAGCACAGAGACAGGGGGTCTGAAAGCTTTCTTT. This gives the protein CASTETGGLKAFF.

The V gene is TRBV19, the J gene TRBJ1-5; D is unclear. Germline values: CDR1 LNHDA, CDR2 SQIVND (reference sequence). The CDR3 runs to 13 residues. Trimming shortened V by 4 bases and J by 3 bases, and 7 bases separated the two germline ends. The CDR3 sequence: CASSTQDNQPQHF. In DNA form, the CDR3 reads TGTGCCAGTAGTACCCAGGACAATCAGCCCCAGCATTTT.

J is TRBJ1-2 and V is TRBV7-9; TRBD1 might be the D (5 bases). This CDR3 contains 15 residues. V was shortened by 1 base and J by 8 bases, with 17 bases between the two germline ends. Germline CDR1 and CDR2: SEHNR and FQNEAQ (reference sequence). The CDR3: CASSLVGAGRGGYTF. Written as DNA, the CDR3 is TGTGCCAGCAGCTTAGTTGGCGCGGGGCGCGGAGGCTACACCTTC. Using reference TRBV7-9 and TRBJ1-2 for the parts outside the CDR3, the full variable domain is DTGVSQNPRHKITKRGQNVTFRCDPISEHNRLYWYRQTLGQGPEFLTYFQNEAQLEKSRLLSDRFSAERPKGSFSTLEIQRTEQGDSAMYLCASSLVGAGRGGYTFGSGTRLTVV.